The clone carrying this T cell receptor (beta chain) was recorded at least ten times. This sample is drawn from a study of spatial heterogeneity in lung cancer. The overall study: More than 8.5 raw reads, on average, carried each unique TCR and UMI combination.

The CDR3 is 14 residues long. Looked up from germline, CDR1 is DFQATT and CDR2 is SNEGSKA (reference sequence). V lost 7 bases and J 6 bases, leaving 19 bases between the germline ends. Time point meaning: sample taken at primary tumor resection. Unsorted whole RNA samples from tumor, nontumor lung or frozen PBMC were sequenced. A unique molecular identifier was carried by every single TCR cDNA molecule. In TCRdb, the 5' RACE reads were re-called with MiXCR into one record per CDR3 protein. The sample contains tens of thousands of distinct CDR3 sequences, 4% to 6% of which appear only once. V usage is TRBV20-1 and J usage is TRBJ2-4, with unresolved D. The sequence was collected from a female donor with early-stage non-small cell lung cancer. The sequencing here drew on PBMCs, taken at surgery. The DNA for the CDR3 is TGCAGTGTTCTCATTGAGGTCCTTGGAAACATTCAGTACTTC. This gives the protein CSVLIEVLGNIQYF.